This T cell receptor (beta chain) was identified in a study of T cell responses to AZD1222 COVID-19 vaccine. Broader study findings: Mapped onto spike, vaccine-associated CD4 TCRs spanned it and were dominant at 160-218 and 743-854. Epitopes outside B.1.351 and B.1.1.7 mutated regions reportedly drew nearly half of spike TCRs.

This CDR3 is 15 amino acids long. V was pared by 2 bases and J by 5 bases, with 13 bases between. Germline V gene lookup returns CDR1 LNHDA and CDR2 SQIVND (reference sequence). About this clone itself: Its antigen remains unknown.

Libraries were prepared by immunoSEQ multiplex PCR; TCRdb keeps only in-frame clonotypes and omits some of them. The data hold roughly 150,000 clones, with around 91% observed a single time. This TCR came from an adult in good health. The sequencing used peripheral blood, collected on day 0 of AZD1222 vaccination. The chain recombines TRBV19 with TRBJ2-1, with no clear D. The CDR3 region has the DNA TGTGCCAGTAGTATAATGAGGCTAGGAAACAATGAGCAGTTCTTC. Translated: CASSIMRLGNNEQFF.